This passage covers 12 T cell receptor beta chains from one sample sequenced in a study of graft-versus-host responses after intestinal transplantation (dated by TCRdb to 2020 to 2023). These receptors have no known antigen. Preparation of the library involved the immunoSEQ multiplex PCR assay. TCRdb obtained this table from immuneACCESS and retained in-frame rearrangements with V and J assigned. These tables miss some clones; where compared with another copy, unresolved V genes account for less than half of the shortfall, and the remainder is unexplained. The sample table holds 65,000 to 100,000 clones, of which around 90% were seen once. The top ten hold around 0.38% of the sample. Reading the label with the study, this specimen's time point is: cells obtained before transplantation from donor or recipient. This specimen was unstimulated CD8+ T cells sorted from spleen or lymph node cells, taken before transplant. All receptors come from a human donor who was the organ donor for an intestinal transplant.

The rearrangement links TRBV19 to TRBJ2-7; 10 nucleotides align to TRBD1. This CDR3 has 14 amino acids. V shed 3 bases, J shed 5 bases, and the junction held 4 bases outside the gene matches. Germline V gene data show CDR1 as LNHDA and CDR2 as SQIVND (reference sequence). CDR3 loop: CASSIWDRGDEQYF. CDR3 coding DNA: TGTGCCAGTAGTATCTGGGACAGGGGAGACGAGCAGTACTTC.

The chain links TRBV29-1 to TRBJ2-2, with D hard to call. The CDR3 sequence is 12 residues long. CDR1 and CDR2 from the germline V gene are SQVTM and ANQGSEA. V lost 8 bases, J lost 4 bases, and 11 bases lay in between. The DNA of the CDR3 is TGCAGCACCCCAGCAGGCACCGGGGAGCTGTTTTTT. It specifies CSTPAGTGELFF.

This rearrangement joins TRBV6-5 to TRBJ2-7; perhaps TRBD1 as D (7 bases). The CDR3 has 15 amino acids. V dropped 0 bases and J dropped 4 bases, with 13 bases sitting between them. The germline V gene has CDR1 MNHEY and CDR2 SVGAGI. CDR3 residues: CASSYSAEGAYEQYF. CDR3 sequence (DNA): TGTGCCAGCAGTTACTCTGCGGAGGGGGCTTACGAGCAGTACTTC.

J is TRBJ2-7 and V is TRBV29-1; unclear D gene. The CDR3 contains 13 residues. The germline CDR1 and CDR2 sequences are SQVTM and ANQGSEA. Trimming took off 2 bases at V and 2 bases at J, with 10 bases between the two ends. Written as DNA, the CDR3 is TGCAGCGTTGAAATACCCGAGACCTACGAGCAGTACTTC. Amino acids: CSVEIPETYEQYF.

The CDR3 DNA sequence: TGCGCCAGCAGCCAAGATCCTCGTTCACCCCTCCACTTT. The encoded protein is CASSQDPRSPLHF. This chain connects TRBV4-1 to TRBJ1-6; no clear D gene. This CDR3 has 13 amino acids. Trimming removed 0 bases from V and 9 bases from J, with 6 bases in between. Germline assignment: CDR1 MGHRA and CDR2 YSYEKL.

The J gene is TRBJ1-1, the V gene TRBV19, with D tentatively TRBD1 (6 bases). V was trimmed by 7 bases and J by 1 base, leaving 13 bases between them. The germline CDR1 and CDR2 sequences are LNHDA and SQIVND (reference sequence). This CDR3 has 14 amino acids. The CDR3 sequence is CASTLGGANTEAFF. CDR3 DNA sequence: TGTGCCAGTACCCTCGGGGGGGCGAACACTGAAGCTTTCTTT.

The CDR3 bases are TGTGCCAGCAGGGAAGGGGTTGGCAATCAGCCCCAGCATTTT. Translated, it gives CASREGVGNQPQHF. The chain combines TRBV7-8 with TRBJ1-5; perhaps TRBD1 as D (5 bases). The V gene lost 6 bases and the J gene lost 2 bases, with 11 bases spanning the gap. Germline CDR1 reads SGHVS; CDR2 reads FQNEAQ. This CDR3 spans 14 amino acids.

The CDR3 is CASSPQVLANSPLHF. The CDR3 region has the DNA TGCGCCAGCAGCCCACAGGTTCTTGCTAATTCACCCCTCCACTTT. The chain has TRBV4-3 and TRBJ1-6; tentatively, D is TRBD1 (5 bases). CDR3 length equals 15 residues. CDR1 LGHNA and CDR2 YSLEER come from the germline V gene. With 4 bases removed from V and 6 bases from J, the gap between germline ends came to 13 bases.

The V and J genes are TRBV19 and TRBJ1-2, with D unresolved. The CDR3 extends over 12 amino acids. CDR1 and CDR2 from the germline V gene are LNHDA and SQIVND (reference sequence). Between the trimmed V and J ends, which lost 5 bases and 4 bases, there was a span of 8 bases. The CDR3 reads CASSFPGYGYTF. The CDR3 nucleotides read TGTGCCAGTAGTTTCCCGGGCTATGGCTACACCTTC.

V usage is TRBV5-1 and J usage is TRBJ2-7, with 9 bases matching TRBD1. Germline V gene data show CDR1 as SGHRS and CDR2 as YFSETQ. The CDR3 is 16 amino acids. Trimming removed 0 bases from V and 6 bases from J; junction bases left unmatched: 10. The CDR3 protein is CASSLAPGTGSVEQYF. CDR3 coding DNA: TGCGCCAGCAGCTTGGCACCTGGGACAGGGTCGGTCGAGCAGTACTTC.

The gene calls are TRBV6-6 and TRBJ1-1, with D perhaps matching TRBD1 (5 bases). Germline V CDR1 and CDR2: MNHNY, SVGAGI (reference sequence). The CDR3 is made up of 14 amino acids. Trimming pared 0 bases from V and 0 bases from J, leaving 5 bases between. The CDR3 here is CASSYSTVNTEAFF. The DNA of the CDR3 is TGTGCCAGCAGTTACTCGACAGTGAACACTGAAGCTTTCTTT.

The chain recombines TRBV11-1 with TRBJ2-3, with no clear D. Trimming shortened V by 2 bases and J by 2 bases, and 11 bases separated the two germline ends. The CDR3 is 15 residues long. Germline lookup yields CDR1 SGHAT and CDR2 FQDESV (reference sequence). The CDR3 DNA sequence: TGTGCCAGCAGCTTAACGGCAGGCCCCACAGATACGCAGTATTTT. Encoded protein: CASSLTAGPTDTQYF. Full variable domain (missing parts from reference TRBV11-1 and TRBJ2-3): EAEVAQSPRYKITEKSQAVAFWCDPISGHATLYWYRQILGQGPELLVQFQDESVVDDSQLPKDRFSAERLKGVDSTLKIQPAELGDSAMYLCASSLTAGPTDTQYFGPGTRLTVL.